This T cell receptor beta chain came from a study of OX40 agonist ivuxolimab in advanced cancers. Study at large: Dose-escalation cases comprised hepatocellular carcinoma, melanoma, renal cell or head and neck cancer.

Germline V gene sequence: CDR1 SGHTA, CDR2 FQGNSA. This CDR3 is built from 12 residues. V lost 4 bases to trimming and J lost 5 bases, with 9 bases between them. Assay: immunoSEQ multiplex PCR; the TCRdb copy retains only in-frame clones and omits some. The table has tens of thousands of clones, more than 70% seen once. The origin of this receptor is an adult with an advanced solid tumor such as melanoma, head and neck, liver or kidney cancer. V and J are TRBV7-2 and TRBJ2-7, with D unresolved. The specimen was CD4+ or CD8+ T cells sorted from blood, collected in a trial of the OX40 agonist ivuxolimab. The CDR3 nucleotides are TGTGCCAGCAGCTCTCAGCGTAACGAGCAGTACTTC. Translating gives CASSSQRNEQYF.